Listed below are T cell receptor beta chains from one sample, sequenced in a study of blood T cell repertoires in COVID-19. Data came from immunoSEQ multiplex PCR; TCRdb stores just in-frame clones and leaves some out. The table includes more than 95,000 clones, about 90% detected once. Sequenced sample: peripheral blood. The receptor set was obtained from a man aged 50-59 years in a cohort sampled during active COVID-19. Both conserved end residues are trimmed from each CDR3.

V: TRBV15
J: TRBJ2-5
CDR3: ATSIRSGGRGGPQETQY

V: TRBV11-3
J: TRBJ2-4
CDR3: ASSLDLGTSGASAKNIQY

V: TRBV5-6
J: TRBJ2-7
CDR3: ASSWDRGQGVYEQY

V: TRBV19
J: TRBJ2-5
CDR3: ASSGPTGLNQETQY

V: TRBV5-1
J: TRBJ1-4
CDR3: ASSLQGTGEKLF

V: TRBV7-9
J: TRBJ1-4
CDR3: ASTSRDTLHEKLF

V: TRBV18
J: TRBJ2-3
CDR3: ASSPLGGATDTQY

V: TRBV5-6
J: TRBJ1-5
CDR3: ASSDGRDQPQH

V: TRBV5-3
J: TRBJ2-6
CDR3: ARSLLAGTSGANVLT

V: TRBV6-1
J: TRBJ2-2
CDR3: ASSALHITGPTTGELF

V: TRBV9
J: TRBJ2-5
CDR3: ASSSTSGGETQY

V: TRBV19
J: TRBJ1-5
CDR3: ASRGAANQPQH

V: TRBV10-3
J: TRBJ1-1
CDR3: AISRAQGDTEAF

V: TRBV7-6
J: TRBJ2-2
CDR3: ASSTRTSGDTGELF

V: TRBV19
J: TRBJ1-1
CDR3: ASSFLNIEAEAF

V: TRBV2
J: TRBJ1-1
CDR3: ASTQLDRNTEAF

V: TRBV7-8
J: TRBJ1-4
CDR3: ASSGRGGLSNEKLF

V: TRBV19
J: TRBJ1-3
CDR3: ASTPGVLGNTIY

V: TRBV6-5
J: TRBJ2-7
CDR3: ASSLTGLKY

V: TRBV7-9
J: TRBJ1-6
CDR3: ASSYGGAKANSPLH

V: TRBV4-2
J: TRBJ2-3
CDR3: ASSHIAGGPSSSTDTQY

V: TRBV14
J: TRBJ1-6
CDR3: ASSHLDNGSPLH

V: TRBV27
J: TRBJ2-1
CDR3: ASSIARQRYSSYNEQF

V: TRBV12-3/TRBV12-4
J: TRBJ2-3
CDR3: ASSLGPGDTQY

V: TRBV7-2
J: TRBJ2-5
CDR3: ASSWAGGETQY

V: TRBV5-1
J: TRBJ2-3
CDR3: ASSLEGRSTDTQY

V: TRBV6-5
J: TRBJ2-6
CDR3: ASSRTGFGANVLT

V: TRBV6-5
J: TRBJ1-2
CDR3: ASSPGGGGYT

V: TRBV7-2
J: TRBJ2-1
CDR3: ASSSSGTSVNNEQF

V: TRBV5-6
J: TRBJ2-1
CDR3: ASSKGLRGYNEQF

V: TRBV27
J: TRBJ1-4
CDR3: ASSLVGGVTNEKLF

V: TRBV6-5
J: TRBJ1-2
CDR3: ASRPTRTGYGYT

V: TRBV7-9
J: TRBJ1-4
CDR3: ASSSRRGANEKLF

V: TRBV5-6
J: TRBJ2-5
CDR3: ASLRQGNQETQY

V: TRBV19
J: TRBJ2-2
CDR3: ASSIDGGRATGELF

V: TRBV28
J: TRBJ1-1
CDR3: ASSLADTEAF

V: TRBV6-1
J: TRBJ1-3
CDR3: ASSAAHRVTGNTIY

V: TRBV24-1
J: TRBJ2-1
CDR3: ATSDFKDFYNEQF

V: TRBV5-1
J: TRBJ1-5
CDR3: ASSLEPRTGVLLQPQH

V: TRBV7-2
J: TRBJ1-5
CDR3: ASTPGDSNQPQH

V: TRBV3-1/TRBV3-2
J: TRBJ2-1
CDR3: ASSPLASNEQF

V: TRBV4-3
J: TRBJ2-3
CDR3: ASSALAGGGPDTQY

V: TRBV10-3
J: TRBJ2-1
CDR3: AIRSDRGSYNEQF

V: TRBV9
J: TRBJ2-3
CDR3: ASSVEEQAGNTQY

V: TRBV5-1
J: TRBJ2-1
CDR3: ASSLEPGGSNEQF

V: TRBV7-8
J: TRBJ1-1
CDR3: ASSLGGGLAF

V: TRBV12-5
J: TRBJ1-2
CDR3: ASGLGGIRDGYT